A selection of T cell receptor beta chains follows, all from one sample in a study of CD8 T cells in Susac syndrome. Each CDR3 protein is one row after TCRdb ran MiXCR on the immunoSEQ multiplex PCR reads. The top ten hold roughly 0.2% of the sample, which has some 140,000 distinct CDR3 sequences, around 93% seen once. The specimen was CD8+ T cells from PBMCs. The receptor source for this set is a human donor with Susac syndrome. Each CDR3 is given with its conserved first and last residue. Each record gives: clone size, CDR3 length, V gene, CDR3 protein. Clone size, where shown, is once, few, many, or a class for clones that have expanded.

.	13	TRBV14	CASSHTDNYGYTF
.	16	TRBV7-2	CASSYTVGTVSYEQYF
.	17	TRBV5-6	CASSLKSWSGERHGYTF
.	12	TRBV29-1	CSEKETGGGYTF
.	19	TRBV13	CASSLAADRSPLHRDTQYF
.	12	TRBV12-3/TRBV12-4	CANSLGRREAFF
.	16	TRBV2	CASSDTHVGPDQPQHF
.	13	TRBV27	CASSEGAGYGYTF
once	14	TRBV7-4	CASSLPPSNQPQHF
.	15	TRBV6-2/TRBV6-3	CASSGTFVGTGELFF
.	16	TRBV12-3/TRBV12-4	CASSVSSGRAIYEQYF
.	16	TRBV15	CATSRLAGATAYEQYF
.	15	TRBV6-1	CASSEGVTTTDTQYF
.	14	TRBV19	CASNPTGGWVEQYF
.	12	TRBV20-1	CSAPGRGEKLFF
.	15	TRBV5-1	CASSSGVGGNQPQHF
.	14	TRBV3-1	CASSFGTRYNEQFF
.	12	TRBV24-1	CATSDLSYGYTF
.	14	TRBV29-1	CSGQRGGRSGEAFF
.	9	TRBV20-1	CSVDGVQFF
once	14	TRBV29-1	CSVVDSGSYNEQFF
.	17	TRBV15	CATSRDSTGMGNQPQHF
.	14	TRBV7-6	CASSLETTSYEQYF
.	16	TRBV9	CASSVEQREGRDTQYF
once	15	TRBV3-1	CASSQDGAGYDEQFF
.	15	TRBV6-5	CASSYLRGSTDTQYF
.	14	TRBV10-2	CASRITGSNQPQHF